The rows below give T cell receptor beta chains drawn from one sample of a study of cytomegalovirus exposure and HLA in healthy donors. Libraries were prepared by immunoSEQ multiplex PCR; TCRdb keeps only in-frame clonotypes and omits some of them. The sample lists approximately 170,000 clones, 60% to 80% occurring once. Sequenced: PBMCs. The origin of the receptors is a male donor in good health and CMV-seronegative. The CDR3 runs from the conserved cysteine through the conserved F or W. Fields, in order: J gene, D gene, V gene, clone size, CDR3 protein, CDR3 DNA. A D gene is named only where the DNA matches it firmly. Part of the rows lack a size; the others show once, few, many or a class for expanded clones.

TRBJ2-5,-,TRBV7-7,few,CASSPPGGPRLQETQYF,TGTGCCAGCAGCCCCCCGGGGGGCCCCCGTCTCCAAGAGACCCAGTACTTC
TRBJ1-3,-,TRBV6-6,-,CASSKGDSSGNTIYF,TGTGCCAGCAGTAAGGGGGATAGCTCTGGAAACACCATATATTTT
TRBJ2-5,TRBD2,TRBV7-9,-,CASSLAETSGEQETQYF,TGTGCCAGCAGCTTAGCGGAGACTAGCGGGGAACAAGAGACCCAGTACTTC
TRBJ1-6,-,TRBV6-5,-,CATTPTTGVSSPLHF,TGTGCCACCACACCGACCACCGGGGTGAGCTCACCCCTCCACTTT
TRBJ2-1,TRBD2,TRBV5-1,-,CASSLGLAENNEQFF,TGCGCCAGCAGCTTGGGACTAGCGGAGAACAATGAGCAGTTCTTC
TRBJ2-1,TRBD2,TRBV19,few,CASDASGGDEQFF,TGTGCCAGTGACGCTAGCGGGGGGGATGAGCAGTTCTTC
TRBJ2-5,-,TRBV4-3,few,CASSQVGLRATQYF,TGCGCCAGCAGCCAAGTCGGACTCCGGGCGACCCAGTACTTC
TRBJ2-1,-,TRBV7-9,-,CASSLGGGQWDQFF,TGTGCCAGCAGCTTAGGAGGTGGACAGTGGGATCAGTTCTTC
TRBJ2-2,-,TRBV6-6,-,CASSYQAGNTGELFF,TGTGCCAGCAGCTACCAAGCGGGTAACACCGGGGAGCTGTTTTTT
TRBJ2-1,TRBD1,TRBV5-6,-,CASSLEAGGNEQFF,TGTGCCAGCAGCTTGGAGGCAGGGGGAAATGAGCAGTTCTTC
TRBJ2-1,-,TRBV7-9,-,CASSLALVPEQFF,TGTGCCAGCAGCTTAGCGCTAGTCCCTGAGCAGTTCTTC
TRBJ2-7,-,TRBV5-4,-,CASRRDFLVGEQYF,TGTGCCAGCAGACGGGACTTTCTCGTGGGCGAGCAGTACTTC
TRBJ1-6,-,TRBV10-3,-,CAISERGNNSPLHF,TGTGCCATCAGTGAGAGAGGAAATAATTCACCCCTCCACTTT
TRBJ1-3,-,TRBV9,-,CASSAGNRPGNTIYF,TGTGCCAGCAGCGCGGGGAATAGGCCAGGAAACACCATATATTTT
TRBJ2-1,TRBD2,TRBV7-2,-,CASSLSGGSENEQFF,TGTGCCAGCAGCTTATCGGGGGGATCGGAGAATGAGCAGTTCTTC
TRBJ2-5,TRBD1,TRBV9,-,CASSRTGPGETQYF,TGTGCCAGCAGCCGGACAGGCCCTGGAGAGACCCAGTACTTC
TRBJ1-2,-,TRBV5-1,few,CASSSDTYGYTF,TGCGCCAGCAGTTCGGACACCTATGGCTACACCTTC
TRBJ1-6,TRBD1,TRBV4-1,-,CASLPLTGDNSPLHF,TGCGCCAGCTTACCCTTGACAGGGGACAATTCACCCCTCCACTTT
TRBJ2-2,TRBD1,TRBV2,-,CASSGTGLNTGELFF,TGTGCCAGCAGTGGGACAGGCCTGAACACCGGGGAGCTGTTTTTT
TRBJ2-7,TRBD1,TRBV28,few,CASSSRDRVSEQYF,TGTGCCAGCAGTTCTCGGGACAGGGTCTCCGAGCAGTACTTC
TRBJ2-5,-,TRBV19,-,CASSPDSLYQETQYF,TGTGCCAGTAGTCCCGACAGTCTGTACCAAGAGACCCAGTACTTC
TRBJ2-3,TRBD2,TRBV7-2,-,CASSLALAGRSDTQYF,TGTGCCAGCAGCTTAGCGCTAGCGGGAAGATCAGATACGCAGTATTTT
TRBJ2-1,-,TRBV9,few,CASSVEQWNEQFF,TGTGCCAGCAGCGTAGAACAGTGGAATGAGCAGTTCTTC
TRBJ1-3,-,TRBV29-1,few,CSVRGLGNTIYF,TGCAGCGTTCGAGGGCTCGGAAACACCATATATTTT